The 32 T cell receptor beta chains below come from one sample, sequenced in a study of spatial heterogeneity in lung cancer. As for time point: sample taken at primary tumor resection. Using its own MiXCR run on the 5' RACE reads, TCRdb lists one record per CDR3 protein. Of more than 80,000 distinct CDR3 sequences in the sample, less than 15% were seen once. Sample: PBMCs, taken at surgery. The receptor source for this set is a male donor with early-stage non-small cell lung cancer.

The chain joins TRBV7-6 to TRBJ2-1; TRBD2 agrees at 7 bases. The CDR3 spans 14 residues. CDR1 and CDR2 from the germline V gene are SGHVS and FNYEAQ. Germline trimming cut 1 base from V and 6 bases from J; bases unmatched to any gene: 3. The CDR3 region is CASSLGGSVNEQFF. CDR3 in DNA: TGTGCCAGCAGCTTAGGCGGGAGTGTCAATGAGCAGTTCTTC.

This clonotype has a count of ten or more. The chain has TRBV30 and TRBJ1-5; TRBD1 aligns across 7 bases. Germline V gene lookup returns CDR1 GTSNPN and CDR2 SVGIG (reference sequence). CDR3 length: 14 amino acids. The trim removed 0 bases at V and 5 bases at J, leaving 4 bases unmatched. The CDR3 loop is CAWSVPGGDQPQHF. As DNA, the CDR3 is TGTGCCTGGAGTGTACCAGGGGGGGATCAGCCCCAGCATTTT.

The table lists this clonotype with a few counts. The chain couples TRBV27 to TRBJ2-7; 8 bases line up with TRBD1. Germline assignment: CDR1 MNHEY and CDR2 SMNVEV (reference sequence). The CDR3 consists of 14 residues. V dropped 5 bases and J dropped 1; count of bases not matched to a gene: 4. For the CDR3, the DNA is TGTGCCAGCAGTCGAGGACAGGGTTCCTACGAGCAGTACTTC. Protein sequence: CASSRGQGSYEQYF.

This sequence joins TRBV7-2 and TRBJ1-2; 12 bases map to TRBD1. The germline CDR1 and CDR2 sequences are SGHTA and FQGNSA. Unmatched junction bases numbered 5, after V lost 5 bases and J lost 4 bases. The CDR3 length is 15 residues. The CDR3, as DNA: TGTGCCAGCAGCCCTCGGGACAGGGGGCTCTATGGCTACACCTTC. The encoded protein is CASSPRDRGLYGYTF. Using reference TRBV7-2 and TRBJ1-2 for the parts outside the CDR3, the full variable domain is GAGVSQSPSNKVTEKGKDVELRCDPISGHTALYWYRQSLGQGLEFLIYFQGNSAPDKSGLPSDRFSAERTGGSVSTLTIQRTQQEDSAVYLCASSPRDRGLYGYTFGSGTRLTVV.

This chain links TRBV13 with TRBJ1-6; D gene unclear. Trimming removed 6 bases at V and 9 bases at J, with 21 bases between. The CDR3 loop spans 16 amino acids. Germline CDR1 and CDR2: PRHDT and FYEKMQ (reference sequence). The CDR3 DNA reads as TGTGCCAGCAGGGCGGGCCGGACGTCGTTTGTTTCACCCCTCCACTTT. This sequence encodes CASRAGRTSFVSPLHF.

There are a few counts of this clonotype. The J gene is TRBJ1-5, the V gene TRBV2; perhaps TRBD1 as D (5 bases). V shed 8 bases and J shed 0 bases, with 8 bases lying between them. The CDR3 is 13 amino acids. The germline gives CDR1 SNHLY, CDR2 FYNNEI. Here the CDR3 DNA reads TGTGCCAGCCAGGGTTATAGCAATCAGCCCCAGCATTTT. Translation: CASQGYSNQPQHF.

This clonotype has ten or more counts. The rearrangement links TRBV5-1 to TRBJ2-7; 8 nucleotides agree with TRBD2. Germline CDR1 reads SGHRS; CDR2 reads YFSETQ. The CDR3 runs 14 residues. After removal of 7 bases from V and 4 bases from J, the junction contained 10 bases not matched to a gene. The CDR3 bases are TGCGCCAGCTCGAAGACTAGCGCCGCTTACGAGCAGTACTTC. It translates to CASSKTSAAYEQYF.

The gene calls are TRBV7-9 and TRBJ2-3; 14 nucleotides line up with TRBD2. Per the germline V gene, CDR1 is SEHNR and CDR2 is FQNEAQ (reference sequence). The CDR3 covers 15 residues. Germline trimming cut 5 bases from V and 4 bases from J; bases unmatched to any gene: 2. CDR3 amino acids: CASSGTSGGSDTQYF. In DNA form, the CDR3 reads TGTGCCAGCAGCGGGACTAGCGGGGGTTCAGATACGCAGTATTTT.

This clonotype was seen a handful of times. The rearrangement links TRBV19 to TRBJ2-2; 9 bases map to TRBD1. This CDR3 has 14 residues. The germline gives CDR1 LNHDA, CDR2 SQIVND (reference sequence). J gave up 8 bases and V 5 bases, and 6 bases lay outside the gene matches. Here the CDR3 DNA reads TGTGCCAGTAGTTGGACAGGGGAAGCGGGGGAGCTGTTTTTT. Encoded protein: CASSWTGEAGELFF.

The chain uses TRBV4-1 and TRBJ2-2; D not certain. This CDR3 contains 14 residues. Germline-derived CDR1 and CDR2 are MGHRA and YSYEKL. V was cut by 3 bases and J by 4 bases, with 9 bases left in between. The DNA for the CDR3 is TGCGCCAGCAGCCACCCCGCTCTCACCGGGGAGCTGTTTTTT. It yields the protein CASSHPALTGELFF.

In this sample, this clonotype turned up a few times. This chain joins TRBV29-1 and TRBJ2-1, with a possible D match to TRBD2 (5 bases). Trimming cost V 6 bases and J 9 bases, with 15 bases left between them. Per germline, CDR1 SQVTM and CDR2 ANQGSEA. The CDR3 spans 12 residues. This CDR3 is CSVETTGIEQFF. CDR3 sequence (DNA): TGCAGCGTGGAAACTACCGGGATTGAGCAGTTCTTC.

The genes are TRBV20-1 and TRBJ1-1; D is perhaps TRBD1 (5 bases). CDR1 DFQATT and CDR2 SNEGSKA come from the germline V gene (reference sequence). CDR3 length: 10 amino acids. Trimming took 5 bases from V and 9 from J, leaving 10 bases between them. CDR3 nucleotides: TGCAGTGCTTGGGGGGGTAAAGCTTTCTTT. Protein product: CSAWGGKAFF.

The chain uses TRBV29-1 and TRBJ2-1, with D perhaps TRBD1 or TRBD2 (5 bases each). Trimming took off 1 base at V and 0 bases at J, with 16 bases between the two ends. The CDR3 is 17 residues long. CDR1 is SQVTM, CDR2 ANQGSEA, per germline. The CDR3: CSVEGGDRGPSYNEQFF. CDR3 DNA: TGCAGCGTTGAAGGTGGCGACCGGGGCCCCTCCTACAATGAGCAGTTCTTC.

This clonotype was picked up a small number of times. The chain links TRBV3-1 to TRBJ1-2; D gene uncertain. The germline gives CDR1 LGHDT, CDR2 YNNKEL (reference sequence). The ends were cut back, 0 bases at V and 2 bases at J, with 4 bases in the middle. This CDR3 comprises 13 residues. CDR3 in amino acids: CASSQESNYGYTF. The CDR3 bases are TGTGCCAGCAGCCAAGAGTCAAACTATGGCTACACCTTC.

This clonotype was recorded many times. This chain joins TRBV18 and TRBJ1-5, with 9 positions matching TRBD1. This CDR3 comprises 15 residues. V shed 8 bases, J shed 1 base, and the junction held 6 bases outside the gene matches. The germline gives CDR1 KGHSH, CDR2 LQKENI. The CDR3 coding sequence is TGTGCCAGCAGTCCGACAGGGGGAAGCAATCAGCCCCAGCATTTT. Translation: CASSPTGGSNQPQHF.

The chain joins TRBV5-1 to TRBJ2-5; 8 nucleotides align to TRBD1. The junction had 8 bases not matched to a gene; V was cut back by 6 bases and J by 4 bases. In germline, CDR1 is SGHRS, CDR2 YFSETQ. The CDR3 is 14 residues long. The CDR3 sequence: CASNARTGRETQYF. The CDR3, as DNA: TGCGCCAGCAACGCAAGGACAGGGCGAGAGACCCAGTACTTC. The whole variable domain, filled in from reference TRBV5-1 and TRBJ2-5, reads KAGVTQTPRYLIKTRGQQVTLSCSPISGHRSVSWYQQTPGQGLQFLFEYFSETQRNKGNFPGRFSGRQFSNSRSEMNVSTLELGDSALYLCASNARTGRETQYFGPGTRLLVL.

J is TRBJ2-5 and V is TRBV29-1, with a tentative D call TRBD2 (5 bases). The germline V and J ends were trimmed by 4 bases and 4 bases, with 13 bases remaining between them. CDR1 SQVTM and CDR2 ANQGSEA come from the germline V gene. This CDR3 is built from 13 residues. CDR3 amino acids: CSVVWGAPETQYF. The CDR3 nucleotides read TGCAGCGTTGTCTGGGGAGCCCCAGAGACCCAGTACTTC.

The chain is built from TRBV30 and TRBJ1-5; no reliable D call. CDR3 size: 15 residues. Germline CDR1 is GTSNPN and CDR2 is SVGIG (reference sequence). Trimming pared 1 base from V and 3 bases from J, leaving 13 bases between. The CDR3 spells CAWSGTGLHNQPQHF. As DNA, the CDR3 is TGTGCCTGGAGTGGGACTGGACTACACAATCAGCCCCAGCATTTT.

The genes are TRBV28 and TRBJ2-3, with 12 bases fitting TRBD2. The CDR3 length is 18 residues. Germline CDR1 is MDHEN and CDR2 is SYDVKM. V lost 5 bases and J lost 6; bases outside the gene matches: 15. The CDR3 DNA sequence: TGTGCCAGCAGTCCGCCTCCGGGACTAGCGGGTTCTCGTGATACGCAGTATTTT. It is translated as CASSPPPGLAGSRDTQYF.

The chain joins TRBV7-2 to TRBJ1-1; possible D gene TRBD1, 6 bases. This CDR3 region has 14 residues. V shed 7 bases and J shed 6 bases, with 18 bases lying between them. Per germline, CDR1 SGHTA and CDR2 FQGNSA. The DNA of the CDR3 is TGTGCCAGCACGGGGGCCCGTGTAGCGGCTGAAGCTTTCTTT. Translated: CASTGARVAAEAFF.

There are many counts of this clonotype. The chain combines TRBV6-6 with TRBJ2-3; 8 positions match TRBD2. The J segment lost 1 base and the V segment lost 1 base, leaving 1 base of the junction unmatched. CDR1 is MNHNY and CDR2 is SVGAGI in the germline V gene (reference sequence). The CDR3 contains 15 residues. The CDR3 loop reads CASSYLREGTDTQYF. The DNA for the CDR3 is TGTGCCAGCAGTTACTTGCGGGAGGGCACAGATACGCAGTATTTT.

This clonotype was found many times. The rearrangement joins TRBV10-3 to TRBJ1-6, with TRBD1 identical over 7 bases. V was pared by 10 bases and J by 8 bases, with 11 bases of the junction left unmatched. This CDR3 has 14 amino acids. Germline-derived CDR1 and CDR2 are ENHRY and SYGVKD. The DNA of the CDR3 is TGTGCCACCCAGAGTCGGACAGGCGATTCACCCCTCCACTTT. Encoded protein: CATQSRTGDSPLHF.

J is TRBJ2-1 and V is TRBV5-1; 7 bases match TRBD1. With V trimmed by 2 bases and J by 9 bases, 8 bases remained unmatched. Germline loops: CDR1 SGHRS, CDR2 YFSETQ. CDR3 length: 14 residues. Here the CDR3 reads CASSFDRAVLEQFF. The CDR3 DNA reads as TGCGCCAGCAGCTTCGACAGGGCCGTTCTTGAGCAGTTCTTC. The whole variable domain, remainder taken from reference TRBV5-1 and TRBJ2-1, is KAGVTQTPRYLIKTRGQQVTLSCSPISGHRSVSWYQQTPGQGLQFLFEYFSETQRNKGNFPGRFSGRQFSNSRSEMNVSTLELGDSALYLCASSFDRAVLEQFFGPGTRLTVL.

This clonotype was recorded at least ten times. The chain joins TRBV5-1 to TRBJ1-1; D is unclear. V lost 0 bases and J lost 1, with 7 bases in between. Per germline, CDR1 SGHRS and CDR2 YFSETQ. The CDR3 is 14 amino acids. CDR3: CASSLGRENTEAFF. CDR3 coding DNA: TGCGCCAGCAGCTTGGGGAGGGAGAACACTGAAGCTTTCTTT. Full variable domain (missing parts from reference TRBV5-1 and TRBJ1-1): KAGVTQTPRYLIKTRGQQVTLSCSPISGHRSVSWYQQTPGQGLQFLFEYFSETQRNKGNFPGRFSGRQFSNSRSEMNVSTLELGDSALYLCASSLGRENTEAFFGQGTRLTVV.

This CDR3 is CASSRGTGGTYGYTF. In DNA form, the CDR3 reads TGTGCCAGCAGCCGAGGGACAGGGGGGACCTATGGCTACACCTTC. This chain uses TRBV12-3 or TRBV12-4 with TRBJ1-2; the match to TRBD1 covers 11 bases. The CDR3 runs to 15 residues. Unmatched junction bases numbered 7, after V lost 6 bases and J lost 4 bases.

In this sample, this clonotype turned up a few times. The chain employs TRBV6-1 and TRBJ2-1; the D gene is possibly TRBD2 (6 bases). The CDR3 has 10 amino acids. Germline lookup yields CDR1 MNHNS and CDR2 SASEGT. V shed 11 bases and J shed 7 bases, with 9 bases lying between them. This CDR3 is CAAGWNEQFF. The CDR3 coding sequence is TGTGCCGCGGGATGGAATGAGCAGTTCTTC.

This clonotype was detected ten times or more. The chain joins TRBV10-3 to TRBJ1-1; D possibly corresponds to TRBD1 (6 bases). Per the germline V gene, CDR1 is ENHRY and CDR2 is SYGVKD. The CDR3 loop spans 14 amino acids. The V end was cut by 7 bases, the J end by 1 base, with 13 bases between. CDR3 protein: CAITPSTGNTEAFF. CDR3 coding DNA: TGTGCCATCACCCCATCGACAGGGAACACTGAAGCTTTCTTT.

This clonotype was counted a few times. This rearrangement joins TRBV3-1 to TRBJ1-4, with D uncertain. The ends were cut back, 3 bases at V and 2 bases at J, with 7 bases in the middle. This CDR3 is 14 amino acids long. The germline CDR1 and CDR2 sequences are LGHDT and YNNKEL (reference sequence). The CDR3 bases are TGTGCCAGCAGCCAGAGGAGGACTAATGAAAAACTGTTTTTT. Translating it yields CASSQRRTNEKLFF.

This clonotype has a count of ten or more. The V call is TRBV28, the J call TRBJ2-3; 12 bases fit TRBD2. The ends lost 5 bases at V and 6 bases at J; junction bases unmatched: 9. There are 16 residues in the CDR3. Germline-derived CDR1 and CDR2 are MDHEN and SYDVKM. Here the CDR3 reads CASSGASGGAPDTQYF. CDR3 DNA: TGTGCCAGCAGTGGCGCTAGCGGGGGGGCCCCGGATACGCAGTATTTT.

A few counts support this clonotype. CDR3 in DNA: TGTGCCAGCAGTCGGACAGGGGATGGAAACACCATATATTTT. Protein product: CASSRTGDGNTIYF. This chain joins TRBV28 and TRBJ1-3; TRBD1 matches 9 bases. Germline lookup yields CDR1 MDHEN and CDR2 SYDVKM. The CDR3 length is 14 residues. The V gene end was trimmed by 5 bases and the J gene end by 3 bases; junction bases not matched to a gene: 2.

V gene TRBV20-1 combines with J gene TRBJ2-5, with TRBD2 matching 14 bases. Trimming removed 2 bases from V and 4 bases from J; junction bases left unmatched: 15. Germline-derived CDR1 and CDR2 are DFQATT and SNEGSKA (reference sequence). The CDR3 loop spans 19 amino acids. The CDR3 region has the DNA TGCAGTGCTAGAATAGGAGTCGGGACTAGCGGGAGTATAGGAGAGACCCAGTACTTC. Encoded protein: CSARIGVGTSGSIGETQYF.

This clonotype was observed a handful of times. This chain uses TRBV20-1 with TRBJ2-1, with 8 bases fitting TRBD2. The trim removed 3 bases at V and 0 bases at J, leaving 7 bases unmatched. The CDR3 runs to 16 residues. Germline CDR1 reads DFQATT; CDR2 reads SNEGSKA (reference sequence). CDR3 sequence: CSAREKAGASYNEQFF. Here the CDR3 DNA reads TGCAGTGCTAGGGAAAAAGCGGGGGCCTCCTACAATGAGCAGTTCTTC.